Shown below are 12 T cell receptor beta chains from a single sample sequenced in a study of T-cell memory formation after mild COVID-19. TCRdb re-analysed the 5' RACE reads in MiXCR, keeping a single row per CDR3 protein. The sample consists of hundreds of thousands of distinct CDR3 sequences, approximately 8.4% of them appearing once. Sequencing used PBMCs or a T cell subset sorted from them (not recorded which). These receptors were obtained from a young man who had mild COVID-19 (a few samples of this study predate the infection). Cell type and time point are not known.

This clonotype has just a few counts. The chain uses TRBV7-2 and TRBJ2-3, with D possibly matching TRBD2 (8 bases). Germline CDR1 is SGHTA and CDR2 is FQGNSA. V lost 2 bases and J 1 base, leaving 16 bases between the germline ends. The CDR3 length is 17 residues. The CDR3 here is CASSLNPGRGRTDTQYF. CDR3 DNA sequence: TGTGCCAGCAGCTTAAACCCCGGGAGGGGGCGCACAGATACGCAGTATTTT.

The sample holds a few counts of this clonotype. This chain uses TRBV7-9 with TRBJ2-5; 7 nucleotides agree with TRBD1. Germline CDR1 SEHNR, CDR2 FQNEAQ (reference sequence). The CDR3 contains 15 residues. After removal of 2 bases from V and 5 bases from J, the junction contained 8 bases not matched to a gene. DNA for the CDR3: TGTGCCAGCAGCTTAAGACAGGGAGAAGTTGAGACCCAGTACTTC. Amino acids: CASSLRQGEVETQYF.

Regarding this clonotype: Relative to the germline gene, one junction end is altered; a read error may explain this. This rearrangement joins TRBV7-6 to TRBJ1-1; D not resolved. This CDR3 is built from 13 residues. The germline V gene encodes CDR1 SGHVS and CDR2 FNYEAQ. CDR3 protein: CASTQWVNTEAFF. CDR3 nucleotide sequence: TGTGCCAGCACCCAGTGGGTGAATACTGAAGCTTTCTTT.

The gene calls are TRBV10-3 and TRBJ1-1; 9 bases align to TRBD1. The CDR3 has 16 residues. V dropped 5 bases and J dropped 4; count of bases not matched to a gene: 11. CDR1 is ENHRY and CDR2 is SYGVKD in the germline V gene. The CDR3 DNA is TGTGCCATCAGTACGCTGGGACAGGGTATTCGCACTGAAGCTTTCTTT. This gives the protein CAISTLGQGIRTEAFF.

The chain has TRBV7-2 and TRBJ2-7; 9 bases map to TRBD2. CDR3 length equals 18 residues. Germline V gene sequence: CDR1 SGHTA, CDR2 FQGNSA. V shed 1 base, J shed 1 base, and the junction held 11 bases outside the gene matches. CDR3 amino acids: CASSLVSPSSGASYEQYF. As DNA, the CDR3 is TGTGCCAGCAGCTTAGTATCTCCCTCTAGCGGGGCTTCCTACGAGCAGTACTTC.

This clonotype was seen a few times. The junction does not match germline at one end; this may be a read error. The chain links TRBV5-8 to TRBJ1-1; maybe TRBD1 (6 bases). This CDR3 has 17 residues. CDR1 and CDR2 (germline): SGHTS, YDEGEE. CDR3 DNA: TGTGCTAGCAGCCCTGGAGCCAGGGGAACCAGGAACACTGAAGCTTTCTTT. Translated: CASSPGARGTRNTEAFF.

The CDR3 sequence is CASSLGLGRGYLEYGYTF. CDR3 DNA: TGTGCCAGCAGTTTAGGTCTAGGGCGCGGGTATCTCGAATATGGCTACACCTTC. The V call is TRBV12-3 or TRBV12-4, the J call TRBJ1-2; no clear D. CDR3 length: 18 residues. Between the trimmed V and J ends, which lost 1 base and 5 bases, there was a span of 23 bases.

This clonotype was recorded a few times. The genes are TRBV10-3 and TRBJ2-5; the match to TRBD1 covers 9 bases. V lost 2 bases to trimming and J lost 5 bases; unmatched junction nucleotides: 3. The CDR3 has 14 residues. Germline loops: CDR1 ENHRY, CDR2 SYGVKD. The CDR3 DNA reads TGTGCCATCAGTGAGGGGACAGGGTTGGAGACCCAGTACTTC. As protein: CAISEGTGLETQYF.

This clonotype was detected many times. This sequence joins TRBV11-2 and TRBJ1-1; D not resolved. This CDR3 is 13 amino acids long. Trimming left V 0 bases short and J 4 bases short, with 6 bases between. Germline CDR1 reads SGHAT; CDR2 reads FQNNGV. CDR3 bases: TGTGCCAGCAGCTTAGATAGGGCCACTGAAGCTTTCTTT. This codes for CASSLDRATEAFF.

The chain employs TRBV19 and TRBJ2-2, with D possibly called TRBD1 or TRBD2 (6 bases each). The CDR3 covers 16 residues. Looked up from germline, CDR1 is LNHDA and CDR2 is SQIVND (reference sequence). V lost 4 bases and J lost 5, with 17 bases in between. The DNA for the CDR3 is TGTGCCAGTAGTAATTATCGGGGGCCGGAGACCGGGGAGCTGTTTTTT. As protein: CASSNYRGPETGELFF.

This clonotype was picked up a small number of times. The genes are TRBV3-1 and TRBJ2-1; D gene unclear. This CDR3 has 15 residues. V was pared by 6 bases and J by 0 bases, with 12 bases between. CDR1 is LGHDT, CDR2 YNNKEL, per germline (reference sequence). The CDR3 region has the DNA TGTGCCAGCAGTCGGACGGCTAGCTCCTACAATGAGCAGTTCTTC. Amino acids: CASSRTASSYNEQFF.

This clonotype was counted many times. This chain connects TRBV20-1 to TRBJ2-7; D ambiguous. Germline assignment: CDR1 DFQATT and CDR2 SNEGSKA (reference sequence). The CDR3 is 13 amino acids. The V end was cut by 3 bases, the J end by 3 bases, with 12 bases between. The CDR3 reads CSARSYSGYEQYF. The CDR3 DNA follows: TGCAGTGCTAGGTCCTATTCGGGCTACGAGCAGTACTTC.